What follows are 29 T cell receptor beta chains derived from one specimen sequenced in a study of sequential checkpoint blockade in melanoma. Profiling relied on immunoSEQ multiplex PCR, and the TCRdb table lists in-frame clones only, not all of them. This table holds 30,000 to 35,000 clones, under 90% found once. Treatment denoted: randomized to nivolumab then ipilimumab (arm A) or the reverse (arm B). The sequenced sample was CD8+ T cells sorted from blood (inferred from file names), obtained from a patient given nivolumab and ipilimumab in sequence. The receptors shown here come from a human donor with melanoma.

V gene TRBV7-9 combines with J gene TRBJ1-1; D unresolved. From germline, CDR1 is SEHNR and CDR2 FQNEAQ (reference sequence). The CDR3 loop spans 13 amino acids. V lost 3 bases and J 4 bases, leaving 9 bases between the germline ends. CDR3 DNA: TGTGCCAGCAGCTTCGGCGGGCCCACTGAAGCTTTCTTT. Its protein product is CASSFGGPTEAFF.

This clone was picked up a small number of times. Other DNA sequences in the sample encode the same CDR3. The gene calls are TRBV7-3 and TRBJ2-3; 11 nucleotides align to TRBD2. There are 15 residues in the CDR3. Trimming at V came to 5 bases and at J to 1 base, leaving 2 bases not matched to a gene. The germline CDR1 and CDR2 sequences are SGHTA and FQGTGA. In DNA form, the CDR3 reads TGTGCCAGCAGCCTACTAGCGGGGGGCACAGATACGCAGTATTTT. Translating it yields CASSLLAGGTDTQYF.

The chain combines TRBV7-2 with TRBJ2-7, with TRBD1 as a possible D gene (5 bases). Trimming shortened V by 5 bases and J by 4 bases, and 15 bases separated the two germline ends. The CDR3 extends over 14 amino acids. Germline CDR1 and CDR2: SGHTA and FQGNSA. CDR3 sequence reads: CASSQAIDSYEQYF. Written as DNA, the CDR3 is TGTGCCAGCAGCCAGGCGATCGACAGTTACGAGCAGTACTTC.

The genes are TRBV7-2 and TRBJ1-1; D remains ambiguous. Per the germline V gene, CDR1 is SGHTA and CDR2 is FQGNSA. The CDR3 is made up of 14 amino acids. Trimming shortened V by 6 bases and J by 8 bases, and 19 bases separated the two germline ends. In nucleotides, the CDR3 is TGTGCCAGCAGGTGGGAGGAGGGCCAGACGGAAGCTTTCTTT. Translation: CASRWEEGQTEAFF.

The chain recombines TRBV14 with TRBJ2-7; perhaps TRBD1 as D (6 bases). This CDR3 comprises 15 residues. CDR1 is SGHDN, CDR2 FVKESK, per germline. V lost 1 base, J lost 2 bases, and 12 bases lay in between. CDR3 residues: CASSQVRGTPYEQYF. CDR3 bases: TGTGCCAGCAGCCAAGTCAGGGGAACACCCTACGAGCAGTACTTC.

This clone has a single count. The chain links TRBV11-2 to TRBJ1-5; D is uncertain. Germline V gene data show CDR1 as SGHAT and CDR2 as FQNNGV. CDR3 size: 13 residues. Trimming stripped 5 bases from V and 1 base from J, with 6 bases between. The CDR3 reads CASSRESNQPQHF. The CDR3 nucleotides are TGTGCCAGCAGCCGGGAGAGCAATCAGCCCCAGCATTTT.

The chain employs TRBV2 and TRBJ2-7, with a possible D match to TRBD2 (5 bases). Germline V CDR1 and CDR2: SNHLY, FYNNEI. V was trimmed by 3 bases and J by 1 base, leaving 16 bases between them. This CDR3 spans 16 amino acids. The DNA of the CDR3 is TGTGCCAGCAGTGACTTTCTATCGGGGTCGTCCTACGAGCAGTACTTC. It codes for CASSDFLSGSSYEQYF.

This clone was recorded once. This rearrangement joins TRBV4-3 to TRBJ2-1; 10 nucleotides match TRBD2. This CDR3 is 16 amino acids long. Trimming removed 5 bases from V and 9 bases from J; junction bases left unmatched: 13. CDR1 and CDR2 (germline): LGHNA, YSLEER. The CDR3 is CASSWPGTSERTEQFF. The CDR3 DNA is TGCGCCAGCAGCTGGCCCGGGACTAGCGAGAGAACTGAGCAGTTCTTC.

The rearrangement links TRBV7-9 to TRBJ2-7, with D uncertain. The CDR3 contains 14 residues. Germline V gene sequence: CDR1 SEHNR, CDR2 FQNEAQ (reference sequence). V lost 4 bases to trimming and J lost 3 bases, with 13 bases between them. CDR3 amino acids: CASSSDPRLYEQYF. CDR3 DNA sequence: TGTGCCAGCAGCTCCGACCCGAGACTCTACGAGCAGTACTTC.

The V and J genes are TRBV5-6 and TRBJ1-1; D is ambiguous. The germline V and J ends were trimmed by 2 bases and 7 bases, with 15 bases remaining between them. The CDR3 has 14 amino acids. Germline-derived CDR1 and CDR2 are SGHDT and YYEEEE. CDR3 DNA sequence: TGTGCCAGCAGCTTTACGGGGAGCACGATTGAAGCTTTCTTT. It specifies CASSFTGSTIEAFF.

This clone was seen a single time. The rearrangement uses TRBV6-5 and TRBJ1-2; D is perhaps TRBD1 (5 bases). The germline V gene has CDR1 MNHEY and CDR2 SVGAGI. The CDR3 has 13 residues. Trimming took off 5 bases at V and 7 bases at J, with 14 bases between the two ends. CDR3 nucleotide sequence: TGTGCCAGCAGTCCGGGAGGGGCGCGTGGCTACACCTTC. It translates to CASSPGGARGYTF.

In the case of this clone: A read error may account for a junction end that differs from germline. The CDR3 DNA follows: TGTGCCAGCTCGGATGAGGCAGAGATAAGCTTC. Amino acids: CASSDEAEISF. V usage is TRBV9 and J usage is TRBJ1-2, with D hard to call. CDR1 is SGDLS, CDR2 YYNGEE, per germline. The CDR3 has 11 residues.

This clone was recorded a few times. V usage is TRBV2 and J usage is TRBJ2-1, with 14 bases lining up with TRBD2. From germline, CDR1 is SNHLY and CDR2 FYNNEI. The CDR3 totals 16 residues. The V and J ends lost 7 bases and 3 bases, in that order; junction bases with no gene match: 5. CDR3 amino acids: CASNGLAGGLYNEQFF. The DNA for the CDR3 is TGTGCCAGCAATGGACTAGCGGGGGGCCTCTACAATGAGCAGTTCTTC.

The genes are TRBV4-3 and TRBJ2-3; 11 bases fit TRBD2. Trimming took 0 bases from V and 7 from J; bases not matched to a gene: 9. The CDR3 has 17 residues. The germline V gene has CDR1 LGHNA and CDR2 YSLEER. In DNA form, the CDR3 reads TGCGCCAGCAGCCAAGATAGCACTAGCGGGGGCCTACATACGCAGTATTTT. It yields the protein CASSQDSTSGGLHTQYF.

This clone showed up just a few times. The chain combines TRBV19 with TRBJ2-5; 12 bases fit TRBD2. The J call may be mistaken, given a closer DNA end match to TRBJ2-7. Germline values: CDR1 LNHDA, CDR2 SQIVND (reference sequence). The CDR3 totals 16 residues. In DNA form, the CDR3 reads TGTGCCAGTAGTTCACGGACTAGCGGGATCTACTACGAGCAGTACTTC. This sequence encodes CASSSRTSGIYYEQYF.

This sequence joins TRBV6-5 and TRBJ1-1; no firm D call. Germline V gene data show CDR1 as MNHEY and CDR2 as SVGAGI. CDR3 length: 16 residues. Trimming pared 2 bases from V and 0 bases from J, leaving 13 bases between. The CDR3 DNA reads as TGTGCCAGCAGTTACCTGCCTGGAGTTATGAACACTGAAGCTTTCTTT. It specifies CASSYLPGVMNTEAFF.

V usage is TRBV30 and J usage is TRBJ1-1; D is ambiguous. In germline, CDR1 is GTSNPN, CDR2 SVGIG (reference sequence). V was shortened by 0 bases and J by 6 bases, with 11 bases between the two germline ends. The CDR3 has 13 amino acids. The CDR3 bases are TGTGCCTGGAGTGTACTAAAGGATTCTGAAGCTTTCTTT. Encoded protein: CAWSVLKDSEAFF.

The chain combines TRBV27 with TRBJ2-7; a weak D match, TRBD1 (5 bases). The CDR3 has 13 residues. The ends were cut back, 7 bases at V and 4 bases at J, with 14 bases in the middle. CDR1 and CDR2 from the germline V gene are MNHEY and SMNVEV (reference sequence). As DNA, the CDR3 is TGTGCCAGCAATCCCACCCAGGGTTACGAGCAGTACTTC. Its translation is CASNPTQGYEQYF.

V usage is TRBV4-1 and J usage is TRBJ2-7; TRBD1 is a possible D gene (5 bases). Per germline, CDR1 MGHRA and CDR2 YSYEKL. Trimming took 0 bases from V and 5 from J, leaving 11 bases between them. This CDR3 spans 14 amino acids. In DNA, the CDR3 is TGCGCCAGCAGCCAAGACAGGGTGAGGCACGAGCAGTACTTC. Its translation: CASSQDRVRHEQYF.

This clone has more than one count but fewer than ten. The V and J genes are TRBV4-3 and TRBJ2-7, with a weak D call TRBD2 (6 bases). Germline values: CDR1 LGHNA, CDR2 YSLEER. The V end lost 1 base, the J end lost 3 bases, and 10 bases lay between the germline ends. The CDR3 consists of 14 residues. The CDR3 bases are TGCGCCAGCAGCCAAGCCGGGCGGGACTACGAGCAGTACTTC. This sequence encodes CASSQAGRDYEQYF.

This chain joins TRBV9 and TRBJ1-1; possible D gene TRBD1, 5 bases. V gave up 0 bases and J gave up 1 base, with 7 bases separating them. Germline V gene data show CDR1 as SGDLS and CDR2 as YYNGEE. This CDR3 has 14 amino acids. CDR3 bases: TGTGCCAGCAGCGTAGGGACAACGAACACTGAAGCTTTCTTT. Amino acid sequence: CASSVGTTNTEAFF.

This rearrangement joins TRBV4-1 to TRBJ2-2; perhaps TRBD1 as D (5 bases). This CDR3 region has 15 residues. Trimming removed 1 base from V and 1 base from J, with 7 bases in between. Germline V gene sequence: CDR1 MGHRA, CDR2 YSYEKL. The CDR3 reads CASSQGTRNTGELFF. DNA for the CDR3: TGCGCCAGCAGCCAAGGGACAAGGAACACCGGGGAGCTGTTTTTT.

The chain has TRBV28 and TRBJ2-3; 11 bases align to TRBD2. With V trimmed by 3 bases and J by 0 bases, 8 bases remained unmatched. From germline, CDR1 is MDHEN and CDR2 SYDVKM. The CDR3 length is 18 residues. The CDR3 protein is CASSFALAGGPSTDTQYF. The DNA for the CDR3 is TGTGCCAGCAGTTTTGCTCTAGCGGGAGGACCTAGCACAGATACGCAGTATTTT.

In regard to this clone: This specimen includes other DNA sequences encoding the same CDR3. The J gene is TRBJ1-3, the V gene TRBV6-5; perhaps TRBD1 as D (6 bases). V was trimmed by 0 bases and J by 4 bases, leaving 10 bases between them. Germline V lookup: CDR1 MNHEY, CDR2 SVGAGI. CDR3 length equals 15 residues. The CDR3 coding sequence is TGTGCCAGCAGTTACTCGTCAGGGGCAGGAAACACCATATATTTT. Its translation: CASSYSSGAGNTIYF.

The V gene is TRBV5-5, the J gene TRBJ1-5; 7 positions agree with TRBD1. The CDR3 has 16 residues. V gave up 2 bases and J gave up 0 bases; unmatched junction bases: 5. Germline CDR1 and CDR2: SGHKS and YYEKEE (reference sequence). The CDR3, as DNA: TGTGCCAGCAGCTTTTTCCGGGACAGTAGCAATCAGCCCCAGCATTTT. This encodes CASSFFRDSSNQPQHF.

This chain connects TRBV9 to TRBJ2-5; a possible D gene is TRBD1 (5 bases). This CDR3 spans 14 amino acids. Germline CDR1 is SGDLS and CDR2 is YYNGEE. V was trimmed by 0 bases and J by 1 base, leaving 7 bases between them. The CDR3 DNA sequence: TGTGCCAGCAGCGTAGGGGGCCGCCAAGAGACCCAGTACTTC. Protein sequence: CASSVGGRQETQYF.

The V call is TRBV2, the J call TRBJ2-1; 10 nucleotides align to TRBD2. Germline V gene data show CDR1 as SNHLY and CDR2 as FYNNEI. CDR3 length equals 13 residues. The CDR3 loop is CAAGTSAYNEQFF. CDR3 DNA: TGTGCTGCAGGGACTAGCGCCTACAATGAGCAGTTCTTC.

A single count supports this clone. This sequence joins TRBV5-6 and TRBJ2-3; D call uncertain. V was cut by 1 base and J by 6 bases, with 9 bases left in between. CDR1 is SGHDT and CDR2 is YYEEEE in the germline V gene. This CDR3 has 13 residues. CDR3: CASSLNYQDTQYF. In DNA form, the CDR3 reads TGTGCCAGCAGCTTGAATTACCAGGATACGCAGTATTTT.

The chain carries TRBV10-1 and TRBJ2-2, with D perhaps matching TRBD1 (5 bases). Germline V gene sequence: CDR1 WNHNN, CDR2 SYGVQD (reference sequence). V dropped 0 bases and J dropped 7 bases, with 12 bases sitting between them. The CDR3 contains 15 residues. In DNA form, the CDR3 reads TGCGCCAGCAGTGAGTCTCAGGACATCCACGGGGAGCTGTTTTTT. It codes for CASSESQDIHGELFF.